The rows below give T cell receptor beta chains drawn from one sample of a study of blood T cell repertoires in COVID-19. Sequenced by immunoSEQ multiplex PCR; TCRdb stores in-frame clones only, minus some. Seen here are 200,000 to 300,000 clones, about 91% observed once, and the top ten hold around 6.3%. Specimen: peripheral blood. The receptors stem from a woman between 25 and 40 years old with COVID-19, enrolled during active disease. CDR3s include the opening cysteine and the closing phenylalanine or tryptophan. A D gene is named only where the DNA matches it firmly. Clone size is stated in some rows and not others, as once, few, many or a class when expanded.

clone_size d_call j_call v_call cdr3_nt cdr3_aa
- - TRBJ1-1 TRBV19 TGTGCCAGTAGTAGTAGATCGGTGATGAACACTGAAGCTTTCTTT CASSSRSVMNTEAFF
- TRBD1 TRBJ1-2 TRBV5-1 TGCGCCAGCAGCGACCGACAGGGAGGCTATGGCTACACCTTC CASSDRQGGYGYTF
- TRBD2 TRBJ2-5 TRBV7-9 TGTGCCAGCAGCTTAGAGGTCGGGGCTAGCGGGGGACAGACCCAGTACTTC CASSLEVGASGGQTQYF
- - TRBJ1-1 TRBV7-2 TGTGCCAGCAGCCTGACAGGTCGGGCCGGGACTGAAGCTTTCTTT CASSLTGRAGTEAFF
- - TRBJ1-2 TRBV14 TGTGCCAGCAGCCAACGGGTGACGGACTTCTATGGCTACACCTTC CASSQRVTDFYGYTF
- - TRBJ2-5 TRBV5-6 TGTGCCAGCAGCTTGGCGCCCACGGGGACCCAGTACTTC CASSLAPTGTQYF
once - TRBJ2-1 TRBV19 TGTGCCAGTAGTATCGGCGGGATAACCTACAATGAGCAGTTCTTC CASSIGGITYNEQFF
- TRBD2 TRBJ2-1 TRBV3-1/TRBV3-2 TGTGCCAGCAGCCCATTAGCGGGAGGGCCCAATGAGCAGTTCTTC CASSPLAGGPNEQFF
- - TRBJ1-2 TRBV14 TGTGCCAGCAGCCAACCTAATCCCCCTTATGGCTACACCTTC CASSQPNPPYGYTF
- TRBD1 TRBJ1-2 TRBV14 TGTGCCAGCAGCCAGGGGACAGCTACTAACTATGGCTACACCTTC CASSQGTATNYGYTF
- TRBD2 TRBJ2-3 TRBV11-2 TGTGCCAGCAGCGCTGGCCTACTAGCGGGAAACACAGATACGCAGTATTTT CASSAGLLAGNTDTQYF
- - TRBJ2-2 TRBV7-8 TGTGCCAGCAGCTTAGTTTGGCAAAACACCGGGGAGCTGTTTTTT CASSLVWQNTGELFF
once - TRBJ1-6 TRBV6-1 TGTGCCAGCAGTGAACCAGGAAGAAAATCACCCCTCCACTTT CASSEPGRKSPLHF
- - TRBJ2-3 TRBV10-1 TGCGCCAGCAGTGATCGGCAGGGAATAGACGATACGCAGTATTTT CASSDRQGIDDTQYF
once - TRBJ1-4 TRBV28 TGTGCCAGCACTACCCCGGGTAGCGGTGCAGAAAAACTGTTTTTT CASTTPGSGAEKLFF
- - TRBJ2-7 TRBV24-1 TGTGCCACCAGTGATTCGAGAGACAATTTCTACGAGCAGTACTTC CATSDSRDNFYEQYF
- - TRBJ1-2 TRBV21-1 TGTGCCAGCAGCAACGTCCCGGGACAGGGGGCCGAGGGCTATGGCTACACCTTC CASSNVPGQGAEGYGYTF
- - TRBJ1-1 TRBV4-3 TGCGCCAGCAGCCATGACAGGTCGAACACTGAAGCTTTCTTT CASSHDRSNTEAFF
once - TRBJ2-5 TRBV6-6 TGTGCCAGCAGTCCGTCCCCCGAAGAGACCCAGTACTTC CASSPSPEETQYF
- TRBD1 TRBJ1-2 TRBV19 TGTGCCAGTAGTCAGGACCGGACAGGGGGCGATGGCTACACCTTC CASSQDRTGGDGYTF
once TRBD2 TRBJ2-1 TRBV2 TGTGCCAGCAGACGACTAGCGGGAGTAGATGAGCAGTTCTTC CASRRLAGVDEQFF
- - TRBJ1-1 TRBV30 TGTGCCTGGAGGCCAGGGGCGGCCAACACTGAAGCTTTCTTT CAWRPGAANTEAFF
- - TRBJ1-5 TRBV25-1 TGTGCCAGCGGAGCTGGCGGAATAAATCAGCCCCAGCATTTT CASGAGGINQPQHF
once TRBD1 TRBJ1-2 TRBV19 TGTGCCAGTAGTAGAAGGGGGCCGGAAGGTTGCACCTTC CASSRRGPEGCTF
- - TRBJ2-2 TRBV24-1 TGTGCCACCAGCCCGTTCGGGGACACCGGGGAGCTGTTTTTT CATSPFGDTGELFF
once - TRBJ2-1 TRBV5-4 TGTGCCAGCAGCCCCGGGAACCCCTACAATGAGCAGTTCTTC CASSPGNPYNEQFF
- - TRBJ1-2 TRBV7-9 TGTGCCAGCAGCTCCGGCAGGGGAAACTATGGCTACACCTTC CASSSGRGNYGYTF
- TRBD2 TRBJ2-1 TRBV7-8 TGTGCCAGCAGCCAGGGACTATCCTACAATGAGCAGTTCTTC CASSQGLSYNEQFF
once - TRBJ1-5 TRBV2 TGTGCCAGCATGGGGGCAGATAGCAATCAGCCCCAGCATTTT CASMGADSNQPQHF
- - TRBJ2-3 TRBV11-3 TGTGCCAGCAGCCGAGGGCCCCCCACCCACGGCACAGATACGCAGTATTTT CASSRGPPTHGTDTQYF
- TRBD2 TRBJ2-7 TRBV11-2 TGTGCCAGCAGCTTAGGACTAGCGGCCTCCTACGAGCAGTACTTC CASSLGLAASYEQYF
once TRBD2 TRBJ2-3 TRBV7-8 TGTGCCAGCAGCTTAGGGCTAGCGGGGGGGCCTGTCATGACAGATACGCAGTATTTT CASSLGLAGGPVMTDTQYF
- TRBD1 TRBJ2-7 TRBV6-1 TGTGCCAGCAGTGAGGACAGGGCGGCCTACGAGCAGTACTTC CASSEDRAAYEQYF
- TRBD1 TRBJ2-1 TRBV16 TGTGCCAGCAGCCAATTAGGACAGGGAAATGAGCAGTTCTTC CASSQLGQGNEQFF
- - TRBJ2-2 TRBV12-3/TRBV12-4 TGTGCCAGCACCGGGAGCCCCGGGGAGCTGTTTTTT CASTGSPGELFF
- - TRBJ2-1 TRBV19 TGTGCCAGTAGTAGGAGGGAACTGCATGAGCAGTTCTTC CASSRRELHEQFF
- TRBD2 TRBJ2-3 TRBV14 TGTGCCAGCAGCGGGCTAGCGGGGGTCACAGATACGCAGTATTTT CASSGLAGVTDTQYF
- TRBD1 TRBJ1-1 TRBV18 TGTGCCAGCTCACGGGACAGAAACATGAACACTGAAGCTTTCTTT CASSRDRNMNTEAFF
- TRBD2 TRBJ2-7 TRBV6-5 TGTGCCAGCAGTTACTCGCTAGCGGGTGCCTACGAGCAGTACTTC CASSYSLAGAYEQYF
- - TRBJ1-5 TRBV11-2 TGTGCCAGCAGCTTACTCGGTCAGCCCCAGCATTTT CASSLLGQPQHF
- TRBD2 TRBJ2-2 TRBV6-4 TGTGCCAGCAGTGACAGCGGGGGCCTGGGCGGGGAGCTGTTTTTT CASSDSGGLGGELFF
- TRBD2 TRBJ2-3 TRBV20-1 TGCAGTGCTGGTAGCGGGGGGGGATATTTT CSAGSGGGYF
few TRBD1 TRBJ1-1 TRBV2 TGTGCCAGAATGCTCCGGACAGGGGTATTGGACACTGAAGCTTTCTTT CARMLRTGVLDTEAFF
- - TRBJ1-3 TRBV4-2 TGTGCCAGCAGCCAAGGACATGGGGGGGGAGGAAACACCATATATTTT CASSQGHGGGGNTIYF
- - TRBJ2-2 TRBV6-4 TGTGCCAGCAGCCGAGACACGTACACCGGGGAGCTGTTTTTT CASSRDTYTGELFF
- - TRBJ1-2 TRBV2 TGTGCCAGCAGTGAAGGGTTCGGCTATGGCTACACCTTC CASSEGFGYGYTF
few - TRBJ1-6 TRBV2 TGTGCCAGCAGTGGTATTTATAATTCACCCCTCCACTTT CASSGIYNSPLHF